A selection of T cell receptor beta chains follows, all from one sample in a study of blood T cells in healthy people across ages. TCRdb ran MiXCR on the 5' RACE reads and lists one entry per CDR3 protein. Counted here are around 700,000 distinct CDR3 sequences, roughly 25% occurring once; the ten biggest clones make up roughly 9%. These data also featured in a second study, about T cells of mothers and their children.

The material sequenced was blood. The receptors were gathered from a boy aged 5-17 years in good health. The CDR3 runs from the conserved cysteine through the conserved F or W.

>TRBJ2-3|TRBV7-9
CASSWGLEGSDTQYF
>TRBJ1-6|TRBV10-3
CAISIQWTGGDSPLHF
>TRBJ2-3|TRBV5-1
CASSLMPPEDTQYF
>TRBJ1-1|TRBV27
CASSPSWGTEAFF
>TRBJ2-1|TRBV5-1
CASTPRRGVNNEQFF
>TRBJ2-7|TRBV29-1
CSVEDSAQGYEQYF
>TRBJ2-7|TRBV20-1
CSARGISGIYEQYF
>TRBJ2-1|TRBV6-5
CATHLAGGSYNEQFF
>TRBJ2-1|TRBV28
CASSYTQGAEQFF
>TRBJ1-1|TRBV3-1
CAGSQDSQGAFF
>TRBJ2-2|TRBV6-4
CASSAPPQGLVGTGELFF
>TRBJ2-6|TRBV10-2
CASSEEVFGANVLTF
>NA|TRBV28
CASSRFNEQFF
>TRBJ2-1|TRBV5-4
CASSPKNDNEQFF
>TRBJ2-3|TRBV5-1
CASSTLGGGTDTQYF
>TRBJ2-7|TRBV20-1
CSADTGTGSIGQYF
>TRBJ2-7|TRBV20-1
CSARRSGRAYDEQYF
>TRBJ2-2|TRBV5-1
CASSLTADTGELFF
>TRBJ1-1|TRBV3-1
CASSQGLGGNTEAFF
>TRBJ2-3|TRBV19
CASSIGEYSTDTQYF
>TRBJ2-3|TRBV29-1
CSVELAGGGEDTQYF
>TRBJ1-4|TRBV7-9
CASSRGAGRNEKLFF
>TRBJ2-7|TRBV12-3/TRBV12-4
CASSWVLDRGASSSYEQYF
>TRBJ2-5|TRBV6-5
CASGPPRETQYF
>NA|TRBV10-3
CAISEPPLPREGQSEQYF
>TRBJ1-5|TRBV11-2
CASSATVNQPQHF
>TRBJ2-3|TRBV24-1
CATSDPGTPDSTDTQYF
>NA|TRBV3-1
CASSPSGRKWQFF
>TRBJ2-7|TRBV7-9
CASSLGTSSGEQYF
>TRBJ2-5|TRBV28
CASSPMTSGLETQYF
>TRBJ1-2|TRBV5-6
CASSIRTAPYGYTF
>TRBJ2-3|TRBV13
CAGSYRQGSQYF
>TRBJ2-7|TRBV4-3
CASSQGTGGTYEQYF
>TRBJ1-2|TRBV7-2
CASSLGWWPGYTF
>TRBJ1-4|TRBV5-1
CASSRWTAEKLFF
>TRBJ1-4|TRBV7-9
CASSFHRANEKLFF
>TRBJ2-1|TRBV5-1
CASSLAPRSSYNEQFF
>NA|TRBV9
CASSVWGARDEQFF
>TRBJ2-2|TRBV28
CATTGTVNTGELFF
>TRBJ1-1|TRBV29-1
CSWQGSAEAFF
>TRBJ2-5|TRBV29-1
CSVDLGLGNGIQETQYF
>TRBJ2-7|TRBV12-3/TRBV12-4
CASSFRLPHEQYF